The table lists the clone carrying this TCR beta chain with a count of one. This table comes from immunoSEQ multiplex PCR, and its TCRdb copy is limited to in-frame clones, with some not included. Among around 59,000 clones listed, about 91% were seen once. CDR1 and CDR2 (germline): MGHRA, YSYEKL. The J segment lost 10 bases and the V segment lost 4 bases, leaving 10 bases of the junction unmatched. The CDR3 length is 15 residues. This entry belongs to a study of T cell changes during pregnancy in multiple sclerosis. The chain links TRBV4-1 to TRBJ1-6, with 7 nucleotides matching TRBD1. The sequence was collected from a female donor with multiple sclerosis, enrolled in a pregnancy study. The source was CD4+ T cells from peripheral blood mononuclear cells, collected in the first trimester of pregnancy. The CDR3 DNA follows: TGCGCCAGCAGCCCCCCTGACAGGGATGGGTCACCCCTCCACTTT. Amino acids: CASSPPDRDGSPLHF.